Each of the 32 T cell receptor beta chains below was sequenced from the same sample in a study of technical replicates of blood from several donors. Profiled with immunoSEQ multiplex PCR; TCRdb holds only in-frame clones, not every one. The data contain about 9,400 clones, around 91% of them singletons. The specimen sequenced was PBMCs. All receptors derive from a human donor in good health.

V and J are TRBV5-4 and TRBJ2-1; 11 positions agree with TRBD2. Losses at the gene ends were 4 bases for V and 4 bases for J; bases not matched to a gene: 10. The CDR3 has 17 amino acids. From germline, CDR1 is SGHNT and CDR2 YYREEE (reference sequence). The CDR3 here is CASSLDPGLAEYNEQFF. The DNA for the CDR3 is TGTGCCAGCAGCCTAGATCCGGGACTAGCGGAATACAATGAGCAGTTCTTC.

CDR3 DNA: TGTGCCAGCAGTGTGGCGGGGAATCAGCCCCAGCATTTT. This encodes CASSVAGNQPQHF. The chain links TRBV2 to TRBJ1-5, with D hard to call. This CDR3 has 13 amino acids. Deletions cut 4 bases from V and 4 bases from J, with 8 bases between. The germline CDR1 and CDR2 sequences are SNHLY and FYNNEI.

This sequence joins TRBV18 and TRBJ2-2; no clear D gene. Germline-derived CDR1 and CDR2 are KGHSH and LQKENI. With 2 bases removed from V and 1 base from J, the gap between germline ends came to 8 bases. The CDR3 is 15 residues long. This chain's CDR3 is CASSPDSGNTGELFF. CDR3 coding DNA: TGTGCCAGCTCACCAGACTCCGGGAACACCGGGGAGCTGTTTTTT.

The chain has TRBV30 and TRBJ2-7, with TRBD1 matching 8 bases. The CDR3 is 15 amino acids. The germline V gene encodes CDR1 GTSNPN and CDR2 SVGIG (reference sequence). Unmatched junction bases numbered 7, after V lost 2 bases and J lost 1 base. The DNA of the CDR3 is TGTGCCTGGAGTAGACCCGGGACAGGTTCCTACGAGCAGTACTTC. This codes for CAWSRPGTGSYEQYF. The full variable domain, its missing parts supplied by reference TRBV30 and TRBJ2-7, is SQTIHQWPATLVQPVGSPLSLECTVEGTSNPNLYWYRQAAGRGLQLLFYSVGIGQISSEVPQNLSASRPQDRQFILSSKKLLLSDSGFYLCAWSRPGTGSYEQYFGPGTRLTVT.

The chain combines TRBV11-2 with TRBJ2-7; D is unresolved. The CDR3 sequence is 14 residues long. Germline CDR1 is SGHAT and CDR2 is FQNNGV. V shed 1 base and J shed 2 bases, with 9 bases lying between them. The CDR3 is CASSLGPGTYEQYF. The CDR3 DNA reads TGTGCCAGCAGCTTAGGTCCAGGAACCTACGAGCAGTACTTC.

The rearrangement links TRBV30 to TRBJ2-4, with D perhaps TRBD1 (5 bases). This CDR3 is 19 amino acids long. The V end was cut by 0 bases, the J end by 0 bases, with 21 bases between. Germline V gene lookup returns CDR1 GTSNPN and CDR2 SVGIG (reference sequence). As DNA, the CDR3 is TGTGCCTGGAGTGTAACCACCCACACCAAGGGGTCAGCCAAAAACATTCAGTACTTC. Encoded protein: CAWSVTTHTKGSAKNIQYF.

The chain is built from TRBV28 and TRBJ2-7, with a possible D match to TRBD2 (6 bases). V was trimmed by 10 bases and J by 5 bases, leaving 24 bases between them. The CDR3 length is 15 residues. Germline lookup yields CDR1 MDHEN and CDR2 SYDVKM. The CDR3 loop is CATRPGGGSVDEQYF. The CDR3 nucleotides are TGTGCCACCAGGCCCGGTGGAGGGAGTGTCGACGAGCAGTACTTC.

As DNA, the CDR3 is TGTGCCATCAGTGAGTCCATACATCTTAGCAATCAGCCCCAGCATTTT. Encoded protein: CAISESIHLSNQPQHF. The chain couples TRBV10-3 to TRBJ1-5, with D uncertain. The CDR3 totals 16 residues. The V end lost 0 bases, the J end lost 0 bases, and 9 bases lay between the germline ends. The V gene's germline CDR1 is ENHRY and CDR2 SYGVKD.

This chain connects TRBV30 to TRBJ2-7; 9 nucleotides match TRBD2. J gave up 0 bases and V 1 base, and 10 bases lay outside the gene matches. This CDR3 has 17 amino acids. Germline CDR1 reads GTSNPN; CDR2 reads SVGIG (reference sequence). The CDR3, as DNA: TGTGCCTGGAGTGGGAGTAGCGGGAGAACGGGCTCCTACGAGCAGTACTTC. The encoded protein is CAWSGSSGRTGSYEQYF.

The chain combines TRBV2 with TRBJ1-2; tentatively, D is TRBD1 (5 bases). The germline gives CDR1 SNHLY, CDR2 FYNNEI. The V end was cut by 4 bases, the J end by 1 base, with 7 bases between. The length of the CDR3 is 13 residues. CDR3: CASSAQGNYGYTF. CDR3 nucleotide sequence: TGTGCCAGCAGTGCCCAGGGTAACTATGGCTACACCTTC. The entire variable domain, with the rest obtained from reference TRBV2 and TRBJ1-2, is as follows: EPEVTQTPSHQVTQMGQEVILRCVPISNHLYFYWYRQILGQKVEFLVSFYNNEISEKSEIFDDQFSVERPDGSNFTLKIRSTKLEDSAMYFCASSAQGNYGYTFGSGTRLTVV.

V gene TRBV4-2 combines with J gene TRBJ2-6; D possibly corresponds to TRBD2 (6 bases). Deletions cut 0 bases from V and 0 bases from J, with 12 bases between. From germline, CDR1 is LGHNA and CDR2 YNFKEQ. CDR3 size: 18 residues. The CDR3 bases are TGTGCCAGCAGCCAAGATCTGGCGGGAACCTCTGGGGCCAACGTCCTGACTTTC. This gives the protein CASSQDLAGTSGANVLTF.

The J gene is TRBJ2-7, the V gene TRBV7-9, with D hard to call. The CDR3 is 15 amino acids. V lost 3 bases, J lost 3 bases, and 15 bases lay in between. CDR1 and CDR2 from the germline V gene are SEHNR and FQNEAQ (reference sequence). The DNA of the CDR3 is TGTGCCAGCAGCTTTGCCATCGACAATCTCTACGAGCAGTACTTC. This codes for CASSFAIDNLYEQYF.

The CDR3 DNA sequence: TGTGCCAGTAGTATAGGGAGCCCCGGGACAAATGAAAAACTGTTTTTT. Its protein product is CASSIGSPGTNEKLFF. The gene calls are TRBV19 and TRBJ1-4; D is possibly TRBD1 (6 bases). This CDR3 is 16 amino acids long. Germline loops: CDR1 LNHDA, CDR2 SQIVND (reference sequence). V lost 1 base and J 5 bases, leaving 14 bases between the germline ends.

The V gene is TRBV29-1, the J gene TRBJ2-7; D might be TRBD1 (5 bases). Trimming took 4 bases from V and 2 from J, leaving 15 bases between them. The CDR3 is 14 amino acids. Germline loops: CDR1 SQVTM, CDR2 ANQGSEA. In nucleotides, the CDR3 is TGCAGCGTTGGACAGCCCTATCCCCCCTACGAGCAGTACTTC. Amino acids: CSVGQPYPPYEQYF.

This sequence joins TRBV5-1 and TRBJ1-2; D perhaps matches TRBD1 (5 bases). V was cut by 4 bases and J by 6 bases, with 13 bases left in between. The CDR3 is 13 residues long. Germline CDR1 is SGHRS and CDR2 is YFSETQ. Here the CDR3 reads CASSSGALDGYTF. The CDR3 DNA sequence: TGCGCCAGCAGCAGCGGGGCCTTAGATGGCTACACCTTC.

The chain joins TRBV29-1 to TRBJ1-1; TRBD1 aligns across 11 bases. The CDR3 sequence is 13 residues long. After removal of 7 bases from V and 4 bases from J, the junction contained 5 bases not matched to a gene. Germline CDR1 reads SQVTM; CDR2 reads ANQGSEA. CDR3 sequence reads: CSALGQGGTEAFF. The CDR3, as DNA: TGCAGCGCCTTGGGACAGGGGGGCACTGAAGCTTTCTTT.

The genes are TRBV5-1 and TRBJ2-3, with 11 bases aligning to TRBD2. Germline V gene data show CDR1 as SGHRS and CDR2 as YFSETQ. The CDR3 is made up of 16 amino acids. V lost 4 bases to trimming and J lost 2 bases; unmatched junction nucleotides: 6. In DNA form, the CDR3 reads TGCGCCAGCAGCACCACTAGCGGGAGTACCACAGATACGCAGTATTTT. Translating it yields CASSTTSGSTTDTQYF.

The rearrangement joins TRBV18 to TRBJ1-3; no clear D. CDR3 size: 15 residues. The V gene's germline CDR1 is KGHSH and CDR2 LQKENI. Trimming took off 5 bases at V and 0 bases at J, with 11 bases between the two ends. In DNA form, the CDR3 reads TGTGCCAGCTCAATAGACAAATTCTCTGGAAACACCATATATTTT. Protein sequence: CASSIDKFSGNTIYF. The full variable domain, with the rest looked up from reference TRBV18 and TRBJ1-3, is NAGVMQNPRHLVRRRGQEARLRCSPMKGHSHVYWYRQLPEEGLKFMVYLQKENIIDESGMPKERFSAEFPKEGPSILRIQQVVRGDSAAYFCASSIDKFSGNTIYFGEGSWLTVV.

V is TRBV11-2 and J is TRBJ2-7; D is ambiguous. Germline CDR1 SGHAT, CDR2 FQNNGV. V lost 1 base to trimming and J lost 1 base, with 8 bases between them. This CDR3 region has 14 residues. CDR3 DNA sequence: TGTGCCAGCAGCTTAGTTCAGGATTCCTACGAGCAGTACTTC. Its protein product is CASSLVQDSYEQYF. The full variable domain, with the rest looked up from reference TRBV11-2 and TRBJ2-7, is EAGVAQSPRYKIIEKRQSVAFWCNPISGHATLYWYQQILGQGPKLLIQFQNNGVVDDSQLPKDRFSAERLKGVDSTLKIQPAKLEDSAVYLCASSLVQDSYEQYFGPGTRLTVT.

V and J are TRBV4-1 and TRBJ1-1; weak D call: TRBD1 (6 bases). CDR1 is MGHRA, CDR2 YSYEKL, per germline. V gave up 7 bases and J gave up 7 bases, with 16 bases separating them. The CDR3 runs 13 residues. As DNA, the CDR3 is TGCGCCAGCACCCGAGGGGGAGAGCTTGAAGCTTTCTTT. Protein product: CASTRGGELEAFF.

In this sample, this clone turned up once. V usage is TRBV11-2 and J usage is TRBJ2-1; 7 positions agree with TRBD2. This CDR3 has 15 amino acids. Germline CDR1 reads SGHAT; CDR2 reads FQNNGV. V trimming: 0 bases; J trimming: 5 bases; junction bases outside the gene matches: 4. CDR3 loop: CASSLDWLADNEQFF. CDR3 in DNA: TGTGCCAGCAGCTTAGATTGGCTAGCGGACAATGAGCAGTTCTTC. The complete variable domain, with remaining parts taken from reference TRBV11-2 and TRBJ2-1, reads EAGVAQSPRYKIIEKRQSVAFWCNPISGHATLYWYQQILGQGPKLLIQFQNNGVVDDSQLPKDRFSAERLKGVDSTLKIQPAKLEDSAVYLCASSLDWLADNEQFFGPGTRLTVL.

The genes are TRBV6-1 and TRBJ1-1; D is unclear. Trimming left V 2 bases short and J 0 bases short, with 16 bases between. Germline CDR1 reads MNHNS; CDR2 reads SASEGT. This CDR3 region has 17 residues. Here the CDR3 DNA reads TGTGCCAGCAGTGAAACGGCGTTGGGCACCCTGAACACTGAAGCTTTCTTT. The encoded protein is CASSETALGTLNTEAFF.

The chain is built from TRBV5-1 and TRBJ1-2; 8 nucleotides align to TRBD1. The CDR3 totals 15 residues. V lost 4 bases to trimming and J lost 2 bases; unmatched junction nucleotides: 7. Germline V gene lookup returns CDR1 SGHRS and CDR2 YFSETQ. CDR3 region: CASSQTGQVNYGYTF. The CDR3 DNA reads TGCGCCAGCAGCCAGACGGGACAGGTAAACTATGGCTACACCTTC.

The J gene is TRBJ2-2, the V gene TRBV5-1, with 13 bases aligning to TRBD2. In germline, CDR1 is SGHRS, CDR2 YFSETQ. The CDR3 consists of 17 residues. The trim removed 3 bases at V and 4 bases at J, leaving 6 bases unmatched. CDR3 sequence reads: CASSSKLAGGPTGELFF. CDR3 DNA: TGCGCCAGCAGCTCCAAACTAGCGGGAGGGCCCACCGGGGAGCTGTTTTTT.

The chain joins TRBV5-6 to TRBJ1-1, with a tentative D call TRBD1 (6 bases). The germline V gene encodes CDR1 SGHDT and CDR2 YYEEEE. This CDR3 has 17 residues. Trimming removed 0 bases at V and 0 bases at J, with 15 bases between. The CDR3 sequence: CASSLAAQGPLNTEAFF. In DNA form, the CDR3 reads TGTGCCAGCAGCTTGGCCGCACAGGGCCCTTTGAACACTGAAGCTTTCTTT.

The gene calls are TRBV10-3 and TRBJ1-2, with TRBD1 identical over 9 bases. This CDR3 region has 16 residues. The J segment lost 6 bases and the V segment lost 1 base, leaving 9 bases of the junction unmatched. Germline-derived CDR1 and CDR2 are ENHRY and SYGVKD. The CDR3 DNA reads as TGTGCCATCAGTGAGTTTAAGGACAGGGGAAGGAATGGCTACACCTTC. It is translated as CAISEFKDRGRNGYTF.

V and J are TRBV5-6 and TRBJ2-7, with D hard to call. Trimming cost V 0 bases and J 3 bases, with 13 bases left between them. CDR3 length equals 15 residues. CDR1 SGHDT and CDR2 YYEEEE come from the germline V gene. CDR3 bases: TGTGCCAGCAGCTTGGCTATAGGCAGAGGCTACGAGCAGTACTTC. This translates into CASSLAIGRGYEQYF.

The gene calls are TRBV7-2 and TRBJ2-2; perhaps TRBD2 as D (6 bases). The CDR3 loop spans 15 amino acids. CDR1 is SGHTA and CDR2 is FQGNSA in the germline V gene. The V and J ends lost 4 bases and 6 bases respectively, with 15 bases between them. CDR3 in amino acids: CASSSFGGKAGELFF. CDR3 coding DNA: TGTGCCAGCAGCTCCTTCGGCGGGAAGGCCGGGGAGCTGTTTTTT.

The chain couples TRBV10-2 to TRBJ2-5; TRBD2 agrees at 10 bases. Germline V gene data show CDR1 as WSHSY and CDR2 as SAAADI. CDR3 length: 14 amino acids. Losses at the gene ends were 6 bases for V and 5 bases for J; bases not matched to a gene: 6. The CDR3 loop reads CASSPLAGVETQYF. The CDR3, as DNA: TGCGCCAGCAGCCCTCTAGCGGGAGTGGAGACCCAGTACTTC.

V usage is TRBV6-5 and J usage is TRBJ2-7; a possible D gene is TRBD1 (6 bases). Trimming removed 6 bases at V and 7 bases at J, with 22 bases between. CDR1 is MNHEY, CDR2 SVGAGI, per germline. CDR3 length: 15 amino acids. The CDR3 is CASRSRDKGSSEQYF. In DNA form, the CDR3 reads TGTGCCAGCAGGAGCCGGGACAAGGGGTCGAGTGAGCAGTACTTC.

CDR3 in amino acids: CASSSPLRTRISYNEQFF. CDR3 nucleotides: TGTGCCAGCAGTTCCCCACTTCGGACTAGGATATCCTACAATGAGCAGTTCTTC. V is TRBV27 and J is TRBJ2-1; 7 bases match TRBD2. There are 18 residues in the CDR3. J lost 1 base, V lost 4 bases, and 13 bases had no gene match. Looked up from germline, CDR1 is MNHEY and CDR2 is SMNVEV (reference sequence).

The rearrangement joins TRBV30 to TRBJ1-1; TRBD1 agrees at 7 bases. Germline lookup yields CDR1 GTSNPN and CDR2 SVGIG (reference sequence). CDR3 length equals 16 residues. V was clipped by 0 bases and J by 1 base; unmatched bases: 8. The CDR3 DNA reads TGTGCCTGGAGTGTACAGGGGTTTGGCAAGAACACTGAAGCTTTCTTT. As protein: CAWSVQGFGKNTEAFF. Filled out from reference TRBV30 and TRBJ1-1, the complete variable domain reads SQTIHQWPATLVQPVGSPLSLECTVEGTSNPNLYWYRQAAGRGLQLLFYSVGIGQISSEVPQNLSASRPQDRQFILSSKKLLLSDSGFYLCAWSVQGFGKNTEAFFGQGTRLTVV.